A selection of T cell receptor beta chains follows, all from one sample in a study of blood T cells in healthy people across ages. One entry per CDR3 protein, called by TCRdb with MiXCR from the 5' RACE reads. The table records 1.5 million to 2 million distinct CDR3 sequences, about 35% of them present only once. The sample taken for sequencing was blood. All receptors come from a woman aged 25 to 45 in good health. The CDR3 runs from the conserved cysteine through the conserved F or W. The D gene is left open where the match is weak. For some rows the clone size is stated as once, few or many, or as a class when expanded; others skip it.

TRBV20-1	.	.	TRBJ1-6	CSARARTSFRSLHF	TGCAGTGCTAGAGCCCGGACAAGTTTTAGATCCCTCCACTTT
TRBV29-1	TRBD2	few	TRBJ2-1	CSAESGIKMNEQFF	TGCAGCGCCGAAAGCGGGATAAAGATGAATGAGCAGTTCTTC
TRBV7-2	TRBD2	.	TRBJ2-1	CASSLTAVGSGGRNEQFF	TGCGCCAGCAGCTTGACAGCGGTGGGGAGCGGGGGGCGGAATGAGCAGTTCTTC
TRBV15	TRBD1	.	TRBJ1-6	CATSRDRDSYNSPLHF	TGTGCCACCAGCCGGGACAGGGACTCCTATAATTCACCCCTCCACTTT
TRBV5-1	TRBD2	few	TRBJ2-1	CASSTPGTSGGHEQFF	TGCGCCAGCAGCACTCCCGGGACTAGCGGGGGCCATGAGCAGTTCTTC
TRBV20-1	.	few	TRBJ1-1	CSALTITNTEAFF	TGCTCCGCCCTTACGATTACGAACACTGAAGCTTTCTTT
TRBV4-1	.	.	TRBJ1-1	CASSPGAVGAFF	TGCGCCAGCAGCCCAGGCGCCGTCGGGGCTTTCTTT
TRBV12-3/TRBV12-4	TRBD2	few	TRBJ2-1	CASRAGGNEQFF	TGTGCCAGTAGAGCGGGGGGGAATGAGCAGTTCTTC
TRBV20-1	TRBD2	.	TRBJ2-7	CSARGTSGPLSYEQYF	TGCAGTGCTCGCGGGACTAGCGGGCCTCTCTCCTACGAGCAGTACTTC
TRBV30	TRBD2	.	TRBJ2-5	CAWSSWDYLQETQYF	TGTGCCTGGAGTTCCTGGGACTACCTACAAGAGACCCAGTACTTC
TRBV7-2	.	.	TRBJ2-1	CASSLGDGVNNEQFF	TGTGCCAGCAGCTTAGGCGACGGGGTCAACAATGAGCAGTTCTTC
TRBV20-1	TRBD2	few	TRBJ2-5	CSARVGLADIKETQYF	TGCAGTGCTAGAGTTGGGCTAGCGGACATAAAAGAGACCCAGTACTTC
TRBV6-1	.	few	TRBJ2-5	CASSLRTVRETQYF	TGTGCCAGCAGTCTCAGGACAGTGAGGGAGACCCAGTACTTC
TRBV20-1	.	few	TRBJ2-7	CSARDASGGEQYF	TGCAGTGCTAGAGATGCCTCCGGCGGGGAGCAGTACTTC
TRBV4-1	.	many	TRBJ2-1	CASSQDRDEQFF	TGCGCCAGCAGCCAAGACAGGGATGAGCAGTTCTTC
TRBV15	.	.	TRBJ1-1	CATSRHTEVFF	TGTGCCACCAGCAGACACACTGAAGTTTTCTTT
TRBV4-2	.	few	TRBJ2-3	CTSSLSGGETTDTQYF	TGTACCAGCAGCCTCTCGGGCGGGGAGACCACAGATACGCAGTATTTT
TRBV20-1	.	.	TRBJ1-5	CSATSMLGQPQHF	TGCAGTGCTACTTCAATGTTGGGTCAGCCCCAGCATTTT
TRBV20-1	TRBD2	.	TRBJ2-7	CSAKPSSGLYEQYF	TGCAGTGCTAAACCCTCTAGCGGACTCTACGAGCAGTACTTC
TRBV6-5	TRBD1	.	TRBJ2-5	CACSWAQGVVQETQYF	TGTGCCTGCAGTTGGGCACAGGGGGTAGTCCAAGAGACCCAGTACTTC
TRBV20-1	.	.	TRBJ2-7	CSARSLGISYEQYF	TGCAGTGCCCGCTCCTTGGGTATCTCCTACGAGCAGTACTTC
TRBV27	.	.	TRBJ2-6	CASSLHISGANVLTF	TGTGCCAGCAGTTTGCACATCTCTGGGGCCAACGTCCTGACTTTT
TRBV20-1	TRBD2	.	TRBJ2-1	CSAAPSGSYNEQFF	TGCAGTGCTGCCCCTAGCGGTTCCTACAATGAGCAGTTCTTC
TRBV5-1	TRBD2	few	TRBJ2-5	CASSYGTSRTETQYF	TGCGCCAGCAGCTATGGGACTAGCAGGACGGAGACCCAGTACTTC
TRBV7-3	.	.	TRBJ1-1	CASSTTLNTEAFF	TGTGCCAGCAGCACTACACTGAACACTGAAGCTTTCTTT
TRBV10-3	TRBD1	.	TRBJ2-3	CAILETGVTDTQYF	TGTGCCATCCTTGAGACAGGGGTCACAGATACGCAGTATTTT
TRBV3-1	.	.	TRBJ1-2	CASSQEPLYGYTF	TGTGCCAGCAGCCAAGAGCCCCTCTATGGTTACACCTTC
TRBV7-6	.	.	TRBJ2-3	CASSYYPPDLGGGYTDTQYF	TGTGCCAGCAGCTATTATCCCCCCGATTTGGGGGGGGGCTACACAGATACGCAGTATTTT